The 19 T cell receptor beta chains given below trace back to one sample, sequenced in a study of blood T cell repertoires in COVID-19. Some clones are missing from TCRdb's copy, which holds only in-frame ones; the method was immunoSEQ multiplex PCR. The table records 150,000 to 200,000 clones, roughly 82% of them present only once. The sequenced sample consisted of peripheral blood. The receptors come from a woman in her 40s with COVID-19, enrolled during active disease.

This clone occurred a few times. The genes are TRBV29-1 and TRBJ2-1, with TRBD2 identical over 7 bases. Trimming at V came to 5 bases and at J to 8 bases, leaving 9 bases not matched to a gene. Germline CDR1 SQVTM, CDR2 ANQGSEA. CDR3 length: 13 residues. In DNA, the CDR3 is TGCAGCGTTTCGGGCCAAGCGGGACATGAGCAGTTCTTC. It yields the protein CSVSGQAGHEQFF.

The chain couples TRBV5-1 to TRBJ1-3; TRBD1 agrees at 7 bases. Trimming took 5 bases from V and 8 from J; bases not matched to a gene: 7. The germline V gene has CDR1 SGHRS and CDR2 YFSETQ. CDR3 length: 13 amino acids. The CDR3: CASSPQGGDTIYF. The CDR3, as DNA: TGCGCCAGCAGTCCCCAGGGGGGAGACACCATATATTTT.

The chain links TRBV5-6 to TRBJ2-5, with 7 nucleotides matching TRBD1. The CDR3 sequence is 15 residues long. Germline V gene lookup returns CDR1 SGHDT and CDR2 YYEEEE. V trimming: 0 bases; J trimming: 3 bases; junction bases outside the gene matches: 5. CDR3 nucleotides: TGTGCCAGCAGCTTGGGGACCGGGACAGAAGAGACCCAGTACTTC. Translating it yields CASSLGTGTEETQYF.

V usage is TRBV20-1 and J usage is TRBJ2-1, with D possibly being TRBD2 (5 bases). The CDR3 is 11 amino acids. Germline V gene lookup returns CDR1 DFQATT and CDR2 SNEGSKA (reference sequence). Trimming took 6 bases from V and 7 from J, leaving 10 bases between them. In DNA form, the CDR3 reads TGCAGTGCCTACACGGGGAATGAGCAGTTCTTC. This encodes CSAYTGNEQFF.

This chain joins TRBV27 and TRBJ2-1, with D unclear. V shed 7 bases and J shed 6 bases, with 16 bases lying between them. CDR1 is MNHEY, CDR2 SMNVEV, per germline (reference sequence). CDR3 length: 14 amino acids. In DNA, the CDR3 is TGTGCCAGCATAGACCGGTCTAGGAGCAATGAGCAGTTCTTC. Translated: CASIDRSRSNEQFF.

The J gene is TRBJ2-3, the V gene TRBV4-2; 11 bases fit TRBD2. This CDR3 has 17 residues. The V and J ends lost 1 base and 0 bases, in that order; junction bases with no gene match: 3. Germline V gives CDR1 LGHNA, CDR2 YNFKEQ. CDR3 residues: CASSQAGTSGSTDTQYF. The CDR3 DNA follows: TGTGCCAGCAGCCAAGCCGGGACTAGCGGTAGCACAGATACGCAGTATTTT.

The chain links TRBV7-2 to TRBJ1-5; TRBD1 matches 9 bases. Trimming removed 2 bases from V and 5 bases from J; junction bases left unmatched: 7. Germline CDR1 and CDR2: SGHTA and FQGNSA. This CDR3 has 16 residues. CDR3 nucleotides: TGTGCCAGCAGCTTAAGAGGGGGGACAGGGCATCAGCCCCAGCATTTT. Translation gives CASSLRGGTGHQPQHF.

The V call is TRBV3-1 (or the pseudogene TRBV3-2), the J call TRBJ1-1, with 7 bases lining up with TRBD1. This CDR3 has 16 residues. The V gene end was trimmed by 4 bases and the J gene end by 7 bases; junction bases not matched to a gene: 15. From germline, CDR1 is LGHDT and CDR2 YNNKEL (reference sequence). The CDR3 is CASSREFTGVRNEAFF. Here the CDR3 DNA reads TGTGCCAGCAGCCGAGAATTTACAGGGGTGAGAAATGAAGCTTTCTTT.

The chain carries TRBV19 and TRBJ1-2; TRBD1 aligns across 9 bases. The trim removed 4 bases at V and 8 bases at J, leaving 8 bases unmatched. The CDR3 spans 14 residues. Germline V lookup: CDR1 LNHDA, CDR2 SQIVND (reference sequence). In DNA, the CDR3 is TGTGCCAGTAGTACCCGGGACAGGGTGAGAGGCTACACCTTC. This sequence encodes CASSTRDRVRGYTF.

The CDR3 bases are TGTGCCAGCAGTTCGCCGACAGAAACCAAAAACATTCAGTACTTC. Translation: CASSSPTETKNIQYF. V and J are TRBV27 and TRBJ2-4; TRBD1 is a possible D gene (5 bases). The CDR3 spans 15 residues. Between the trimmed V and J ends, which lost 4 bases and 2 bases, there was a span of 12 bases. The germline V gene has CDR1 MNHEY and CDR2 SMNVEV (reference sequence).

The CDR3 protein is CASSTTGTDTQYF. In nucleotides, the CDR3 is TGTGCCAGTAGTACGACAGGAACAGATACGCAGTATTTT. This chain joins TRBV19 and TRBJ2-3; maybe TRBD1 (6 bases). V lost 4 bases and J 3 bases, leaving 8 bases between the germline ends. The CDR3 is 13 amino acids. Looked up from germline, CDR1 is LNHDA and CDR2 is SQIVND (reference sequence).

The chain has TRBV28 and TRBJ2-2; a weak D match, TRBD2 (6 bases). Per germline, CDR1 MDHEN and CDR2 SYDVKM. This CDR3 spans 16 amino acids. Trimming pared 8 bases from V and 0 bases from J, leaving 16 bases between. CDR3 sequence: CASSSFSGANTGELFF. CDR3 nucleotide sequence: TGTGCCAGCTCCTCCTTTAGCGGAGCGAACACCGGGGAGCTGTTTTTT.

The chain recombines TRBV18 with TRBJ1-4, with 7 bases identical to TRBD1. The CDR3 consists of 14 residues. The J segment lost 4 bases and the V segment lost 3 bases, leaving 2 bases of the junction unmatched. Per germline, CDR1 KGHSH and CDR2 LQKENI. CDR3 protein: CASSPDRFNEKLFF. The CDR3, as DNA: TGTGCCAGCTCACCGGACAGGTTTAATGAAAAACTGTTTTTT.

CDR3 loop: CASGTGGKVDTQYF. CDR3 coding DNA: TGTGCCAGCGGGACAGGGGGGAAAGTAGATACGCAGTATTTT. The rearrangement joins TRBV28 to TRBJ2-3; 11 nucleotides align to TRBD1. Germline CDR1 and CDR2: MDHEN and SYDVKM. The CDR3 runs to 14 residues. J gave up 5 bases and V 8 bases, and 6 bases lay outside the gene matches.

The chain employs TRBV7-6 and TRBJ2-3, with 8 bases that match TRBD1. Germline V CDR1 and CDR2: SGHVS, FNYEAQ. CDR3 length equals 16 residues. Trimming took 1 base from V and 2 from J; bases not matched to a gene: 5. Here the CDR3 reads CASSLGQGYHTDTQYF. As DNA, the CDR3 is TGTGCCAGCAGCTTAGGACAGGGGTACCACACAGATACGCAGTATTTT.

The chain has TRBV6-2 or TRBV6-3 and TRBJ2-7; the D gene is possibly TRBD1 (5 bases). In germline, CDR1 is MNHEY, CDR2 SVGEGT. Trimming left V 5 bases short and J 4 bases short, with 12 bases between. This CDR3 contains 13 residues. This CDR3 reads CASSHGRAYEQYV. The CDR3 DNA is TGTGCCAGCAGTCACGGCAGGGCATACGAGCAGTACGTC.

Remarks on this clone: The junction departs from germline at one end; a sequencing error may be responsible. The rearrangement joins TRBV11-3 to TRBJ2-3; tentative D call: TRBD2 (7 bases). CDR1 and CDR2 from the germline V gene are SGHNT and YENEEA. The CDR3 runs 14 residues. The CDR3 is CASGFGGLGDTQYF. The CDR3 coding sequence is TGTGCCAGCGGCTTCGGGGGGCTTGGAGATACGCAGTATTTT. The complete variable domain, with remaining parts taken from reference TRBV11-3 and TRBJ2-3, reads EAGVVQSPRYKIIEKKQPVAFWCNPISGHNTLYWYLQNLGQGPELLIRYENEEAVDDSQLPKDRFSAERLKGVDSTLKIQPAELGDSAVYLCASGFGGLGDTQYFGPGTRLTVL.

This clone was seen more than once but under ten times. This chain links TRBV3-1 (or the pseudogene TRBV3-2) with TRBJ2-7, with D unclear. Germline V CDR1 and CDR2: LGHDT, YNNKEL (reference sequence). V was pared by 4 bases and J by 2 bases, with 12 bases between. This CDR3 has 14 residues. The CDR3 bases are TGTGCCAGCAGCCCCACTGGAAGCGCCTACGAGCAGTACTTC. Residues: CASSPTGSAYEQYF.

This clone showed up just a few times. The V call is TRBV14, the J call TRBJ2-1, with D possibly TRBD1 on 6 matching bases. Per germline, CDR1 SGHDN and CDR2 FVKESK. This CDR3 is built from 19 residues. The V end was cut by 4 bases, the J end by 3 bases, with 25 bases between. The CDR3: CASSPHKWGPARFYNEQFF. The CDR3 nucleotides read TGTGCCAGCAGCCCACACAAGTGGGGGCCCGCCAGATTCTACAATGAGCAGTTCTTC.